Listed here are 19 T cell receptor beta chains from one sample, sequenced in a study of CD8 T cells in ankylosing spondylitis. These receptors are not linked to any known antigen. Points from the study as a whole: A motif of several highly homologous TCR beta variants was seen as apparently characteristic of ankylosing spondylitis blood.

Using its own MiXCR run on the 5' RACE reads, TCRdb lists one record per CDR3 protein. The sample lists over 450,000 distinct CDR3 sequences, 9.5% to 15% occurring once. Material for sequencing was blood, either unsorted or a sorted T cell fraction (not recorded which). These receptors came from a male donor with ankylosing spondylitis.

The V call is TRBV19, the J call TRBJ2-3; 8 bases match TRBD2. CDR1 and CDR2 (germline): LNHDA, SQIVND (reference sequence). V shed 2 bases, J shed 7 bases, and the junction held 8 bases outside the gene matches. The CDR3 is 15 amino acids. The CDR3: CASSIQGLESHTQYF. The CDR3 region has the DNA TGTGCCAGTAGTATACAGGGACTAGAATCCCATACGCAGTATTTT.

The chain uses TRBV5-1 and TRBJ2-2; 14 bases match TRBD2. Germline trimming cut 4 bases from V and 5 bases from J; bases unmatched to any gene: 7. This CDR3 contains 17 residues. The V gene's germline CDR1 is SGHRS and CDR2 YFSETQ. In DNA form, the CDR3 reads TGCGCCAGCAGCCCCTTCGGACTAGCGGGAGGTACCGGGGAGCTGTTTTTT. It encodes CASSPFGLAGGTGELFF.

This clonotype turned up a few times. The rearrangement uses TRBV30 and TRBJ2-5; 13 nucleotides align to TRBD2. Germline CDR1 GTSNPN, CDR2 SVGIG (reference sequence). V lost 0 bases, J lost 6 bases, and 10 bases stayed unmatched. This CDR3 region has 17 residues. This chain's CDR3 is CAWSVGLAGVELKTQYF. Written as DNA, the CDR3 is TGTGCCTGGAGTGTCGGACTAGCGGGAGTTGAGCTTAAGACCCAGTACTTC. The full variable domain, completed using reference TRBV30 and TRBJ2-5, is SQTIHQWPATLVQPVGSPLSLECTVEGTSNPNLYWYRQAAGRGLQLLFYSVGIGQISSEVPQNLSASRPQDRQFILSSKKLLLSDSGFYLCAWSVGLAGVELKTQYFGPGTRLLVL.

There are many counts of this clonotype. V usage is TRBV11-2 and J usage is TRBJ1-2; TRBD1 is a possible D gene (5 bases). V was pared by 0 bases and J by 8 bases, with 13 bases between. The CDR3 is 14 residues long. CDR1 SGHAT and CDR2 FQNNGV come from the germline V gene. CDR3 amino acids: CASSLELAGIGYTF. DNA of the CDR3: TGTGCCAGCAGCTTAGAGTTGGCAGGGATCGGCTACACCTTC.

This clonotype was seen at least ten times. The CDR3 sequence: CASSLEGARDNQPQHF. The DNA of the CDR3 is TGTGCCAGCAGCTTAGAGGGCGCCCGCGACAATCAGCCCCAGCATTTT. The rearrangement joins TRBV11-2 to TRBJ1-5; no firm D call. Germline values: CDR1 SGHAT, CDR2 FQNNGV. CDR3 length: 16 amino acids. The V end lost 0 bases, the J end lost 3 bases, and 12 bases lay between the germline ends.

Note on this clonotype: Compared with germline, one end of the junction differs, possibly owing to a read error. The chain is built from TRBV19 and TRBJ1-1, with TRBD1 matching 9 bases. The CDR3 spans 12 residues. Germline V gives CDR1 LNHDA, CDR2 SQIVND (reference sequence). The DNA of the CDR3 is TGTGCCAGTAGATTACAGGGGGCGCCGGCTCTTTTT. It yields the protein CASRLQGAPALF. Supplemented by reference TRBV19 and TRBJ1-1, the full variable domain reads DGGITQSPKYLFRKEGQNVTLSCEQNLNHDAMYWYRQDPGQGLRLIYYSQIVNDFQKGDIAEGYSVSREKKESFPLTVTSAQKNPTAFYLCASRLQGAPALFGQGTRLTVV.

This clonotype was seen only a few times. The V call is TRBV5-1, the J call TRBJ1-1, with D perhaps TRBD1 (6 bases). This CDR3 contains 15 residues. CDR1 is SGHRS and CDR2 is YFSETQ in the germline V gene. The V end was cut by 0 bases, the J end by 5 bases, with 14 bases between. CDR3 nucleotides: TGCGCCAGCAGCTTGGGAAACAGGGTTTTAACTGAAGCTTTCTTT. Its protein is CASSLGNRVLTEAFF. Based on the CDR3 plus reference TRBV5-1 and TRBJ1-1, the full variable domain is KAGVTQTPRYLIKTRGQQVTLSCSPISGHRSVSWYQQTPGQGLQFLFEYFSETQRNKGNFPGRFSGRQFSNSRSEMNVSTLELGDSALYLCASSLGNRVLTEAFFGQGTRLTVV.

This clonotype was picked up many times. The CDR3 here is CASSQDLGYSGANVLTF. CDR3 in DNA: TGCGCCAGCAGCCAAGATCTGGGTTACTCTGGGGCCAACGTCCTGACTTTC. The V call is TRBV4-1, the J call TRBJ2-6; no firm D call. Trimming cost V 0 bases and J 0 bases, with 9 bases left between them. Germline V gives CDR1 MGHRA, CDR2 YSYEKL. The CDR3 loop spans 17 amino acids.

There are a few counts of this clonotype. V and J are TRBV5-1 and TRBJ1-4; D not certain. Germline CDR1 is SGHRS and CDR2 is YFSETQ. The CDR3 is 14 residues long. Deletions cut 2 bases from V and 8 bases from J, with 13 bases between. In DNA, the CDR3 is TGCGCCAGCAGCTTAGGGATCTGGAGCGAAAAACTGTTTTTT. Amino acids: CASSLGIWSEKLFF.

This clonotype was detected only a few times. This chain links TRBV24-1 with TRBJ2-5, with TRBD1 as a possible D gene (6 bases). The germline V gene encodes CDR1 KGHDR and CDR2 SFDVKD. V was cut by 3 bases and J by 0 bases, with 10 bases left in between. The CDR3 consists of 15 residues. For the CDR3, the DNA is TGTGCCACCAGTGATCCCCAGGGGCACCAAGAGACCCAGTACTTC. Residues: CATSDPQGHQETQYF.

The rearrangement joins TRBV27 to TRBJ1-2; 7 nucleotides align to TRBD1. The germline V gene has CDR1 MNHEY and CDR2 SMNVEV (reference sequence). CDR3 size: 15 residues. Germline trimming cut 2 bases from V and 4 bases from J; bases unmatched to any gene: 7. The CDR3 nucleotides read TGTGCCAGCAGTTTAAGAGGGGGCAAGGGCTATGGCTACACCTTC. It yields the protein CASSLRGGKGYGYTF.

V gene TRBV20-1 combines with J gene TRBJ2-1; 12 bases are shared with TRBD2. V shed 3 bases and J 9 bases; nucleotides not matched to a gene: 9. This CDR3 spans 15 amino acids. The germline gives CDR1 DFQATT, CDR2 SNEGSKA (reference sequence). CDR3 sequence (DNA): TGCAGTGCTAGTCCTCTAGCGGGAGGGCCGGTTGAGCAGTTCTTC. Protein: CSASPLAGGPVEQFF.

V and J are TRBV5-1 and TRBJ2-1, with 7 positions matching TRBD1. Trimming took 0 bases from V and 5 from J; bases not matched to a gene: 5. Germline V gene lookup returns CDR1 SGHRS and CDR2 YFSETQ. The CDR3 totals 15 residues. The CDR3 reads CASSLGGQPHNEQFF. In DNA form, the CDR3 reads TGCGCCAGCAGCTTGGGGGGACAGCCTCACAATGAGCAGTTCTTC.

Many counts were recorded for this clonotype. Here the CDR3 reads CASSEPGGRGGYTF. Here the CDR3 DNA reads TGTGCCAGCAGTGAACCAGGGGGTCGTGGAGGCTACACCTTC. V gene TRBV25-1 combines with J gene TRBJ1-2; 7 bases align to TRBD1. The CDR3 consists of 14 residues. The V segment lost 2 bases and the J segment 8 bases; nucleotides outside the gene matches: 8. Per the germline V gene, CDR1 is MGHDK and CDR2 is SYGVNS.

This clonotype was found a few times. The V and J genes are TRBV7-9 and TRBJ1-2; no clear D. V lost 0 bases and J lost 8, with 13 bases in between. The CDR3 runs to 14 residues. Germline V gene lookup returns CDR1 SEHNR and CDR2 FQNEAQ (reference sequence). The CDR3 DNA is TGTGCCAGCAGCTTAGCGCAAACCGTTCGCGGCTACACCTTC. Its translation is CASSLAQTVRGYTF.

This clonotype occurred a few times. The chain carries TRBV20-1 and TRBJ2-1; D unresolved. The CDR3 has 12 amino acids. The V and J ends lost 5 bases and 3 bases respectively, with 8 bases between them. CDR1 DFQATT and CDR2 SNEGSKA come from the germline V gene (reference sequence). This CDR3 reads CSAGRVYNEQFF. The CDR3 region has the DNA TGCAGTGCTGGAAGGGTCTACAATGAGCAGTTCTTC.

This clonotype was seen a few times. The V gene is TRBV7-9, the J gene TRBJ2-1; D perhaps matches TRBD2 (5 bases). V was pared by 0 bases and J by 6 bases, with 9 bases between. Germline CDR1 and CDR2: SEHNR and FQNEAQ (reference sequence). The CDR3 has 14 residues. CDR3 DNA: TGTGCCAGCAGCTTAGCGGGAGATATCAATGAGCAGTTCTTC. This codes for CASSLAGDINEQFF.

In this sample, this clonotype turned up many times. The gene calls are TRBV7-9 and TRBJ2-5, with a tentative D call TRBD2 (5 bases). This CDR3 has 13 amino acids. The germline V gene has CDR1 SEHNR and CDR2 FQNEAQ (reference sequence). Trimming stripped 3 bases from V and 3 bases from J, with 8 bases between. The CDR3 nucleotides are TGTGCCAGCAGCTTTCGGGGAGAAGAGACCCAGTACTTC. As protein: CASSFRGEETQYF. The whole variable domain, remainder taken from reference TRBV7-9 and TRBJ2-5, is DTGVSQNPRHKITKRGQNVTFRCDPISEHNRLYWYRQTLGQGPEFLTYFQNEAQLEKSRLLSDRFSAERPKGSFSTLEIQRTEQGDSAMYLCASSFRGEETQYFGPGTRLLVL.

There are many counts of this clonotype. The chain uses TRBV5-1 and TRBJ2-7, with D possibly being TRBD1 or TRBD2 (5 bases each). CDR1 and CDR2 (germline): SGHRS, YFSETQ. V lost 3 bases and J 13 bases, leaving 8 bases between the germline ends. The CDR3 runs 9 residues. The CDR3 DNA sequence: TGCGCCAGCAGCTGGGACGTATACGTC. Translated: CASSWDVYV.